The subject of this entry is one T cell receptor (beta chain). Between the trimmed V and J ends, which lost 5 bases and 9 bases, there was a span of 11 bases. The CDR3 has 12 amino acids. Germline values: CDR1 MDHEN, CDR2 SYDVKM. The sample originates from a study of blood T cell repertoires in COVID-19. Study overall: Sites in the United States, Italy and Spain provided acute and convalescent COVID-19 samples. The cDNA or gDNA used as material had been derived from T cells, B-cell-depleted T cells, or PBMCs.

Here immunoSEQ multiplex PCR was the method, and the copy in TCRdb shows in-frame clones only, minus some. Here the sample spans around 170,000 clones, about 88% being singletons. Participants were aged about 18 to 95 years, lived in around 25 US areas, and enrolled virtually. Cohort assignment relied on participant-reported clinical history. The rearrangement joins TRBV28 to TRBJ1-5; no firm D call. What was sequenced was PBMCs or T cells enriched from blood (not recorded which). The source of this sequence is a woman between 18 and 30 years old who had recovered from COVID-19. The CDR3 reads CASSPPLRPQHF. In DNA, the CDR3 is TGTGCCAGCAGTCCCCCGCTCAGGCCCCAGCATTTT.